Listed here are 32 T cell receptor beta chains from one sample, sequenced in a study of prognosis after radiotherapy for stage I lung cancer (dated by TCRdb to about 2021). Sequencing used an Illumina HiSeq 3000. Two rounds of multiplex PCR were performed to amplify the TCR beta CDR3 region from genomic DNA. The first PCR round used primers specific to each TRBV and TRBJ gene, and the primer sequences were filed in Chinese patent CN105087789A. In TCRdb, the public reads were trimmed at Q25 with fastp and aligned with MiXCR, with productive beta chains retained. Each CDR3 protein appears once, grouped with its most common genes and DNA. This sample has about 25,000 distinct CDR3 sequences in its table, and under 40% of those were observed once. 60% to 65% of the sample rests with the top ten. Sequencing used PBMCs, obtained before or after stereotactic body radiation therapy (not recorded which). These receptors were obtained from a donor of 50 years or more with non-small cell lung cancer.

Regarding this clonotype: Given a much more abundant clone one base away, this may be a read error. V gene TRBV5-5 combines with J gene TRBJ2-7, with TRBD2 matching over 8 bases. This CDR3 region has 17 residues. The germline V gene encodes CDR1 SGHKS and CDR2 YYEKEE (reference sequence). CDR3 amino acids: CASSLVVLADSSYDQYF. CDR3 bases: TGTGCCAGCAGCTTGGTGGTACTAGCGGACAGCTCCTACGATCAGTACTTC.

This clonotype was observed at least ten times. The rearrangement joins TRBV7-2 to TRBJ2-3; D not resolved. Per the germline V gene, CDR1 is SGHTA and CDR2 is FQGNSA. The CDR3 contains 14 residues. Trimming cost V 0 bases and J 0 bases, with 4 bases left between them. The CDR3 nucleotides are TGTGCCAGCAGCTTAGCGCCCAGCACAGATACGCAGTATTTT. This sequence encodes CASSLAPSTDTQYF. The entire variable domain, with the rest obtained from reference TRBV7-2 and TRBJ2-3, is as follows: GAGVSQSPSNKVTEKGKDVELRCDPISGHTALYWYRQSLGQGLEFLIYFQGNSAPDKSGLPSDRFSAERTGGSVSTLTIQRTQQEDSAVYLCASSLAPSTDTQYFGPGTRLTVL.

In its sample, this clonotype was seen a few times. It may be a read error: a sequence one base away is much more abundant. The gene calls are TRBV11-3 and TRBJ2-3; D unclear. CDR3 length: 14 amino acids. Germline values: CDR1 SGHNT, CDR2 YENEEA. CDR3 sequence: CAGSLGRGTDTQYF. The CDR3 nucleotides read TGTGCCGGCAGCTTAGGAAGAGGCACAGATACGCAGTATTTT.

The CDR3 spells CASSSVQKLYEQYF. The CDR3 DNA reads as TGTGCCAGCAGCTCCGTACAGAAGTTGTACGAGCAGTACTTC. This chain uses TRBV6-2 or TRBV6-3 with TRBJ2-7; D is unclear. Deletions cut 6 bases from V and 4 bases from J, with 16 bases between. The CDR3 extends over 14 amino acids. Looked up from germline, CDR1 is MNHEY and CDR2 is SVGEGT.

On this clonotype itself: Germline is not matched at one junction end, which may reflect a read error. The chain links TRBV6-5 to TRBJ1-3; D remains ambiguous. The CDR3 has 18 residues. The germline V gene has CDR1 MNHEY and CDR2 SVGAGI. DNA of the CDR3: TGTGCCAGCAGTTACTCGAGTATAACAGTGTTCTCTGGGAACACCATATATTTT. Its translation is CASSYSSITVFSGNTIYF.

This clonotype showed up just a few times. V gene TRBV4-2 combines with J gene TRBJ2-1; 10 bases agree with TRBD2. Per the germline V gene, CDR1 is LGHNA and CDR2 is YNFKEQ. This CDR3 spans 15 amino acids. With V trimmed by 1 base and J by 3 bases, 0 bases remained unmatched. The CDR3 sequence: CASSQGLAGYNEQFF. The DNA for the CDR3 is TGTGCCAGCAGCCAAGGACTAGCGGGCTACAATGAGCAGTTCTTC.

This rearrangement joins TRBV12-3 or TRBV12-4 to TRBJ2-7; D is unclear. The CDR3 runs 14 residues. Trimming left V 1 base short and J 0 bases short, with 7 bases between. This chain's CDR3 is CASSLELISYEQYF. The CDR3 bases are TGTGCCAGCAGTTTAGAACTGATCTCCTACGAGCAGTACTTC.

This clonotype occurred once. A junction boundary mismatches the germline segment, possibly from a read error. The chain links TRBV24-1 to TRBJ2-1; D remains ambiguous. The J call may be mistaken, given a closer DNA end match to TRBJ2-7. The germline gives CDR1 KGHDR, CDR2 SFDVKD. The CDR3 spans 16 residues. The CDR3: CATIDRVGRDHNEQYF. DNA of the CDR3: TGTGCCACCATTGATCGGGTGGGAAGGGATCACAATGAGCAGTACTTC.

To note about this clonotype: It may be a read error: a sequence one base away is much more abundant. J is TRBJ1-1 and V is TRBV18; D ambiguous. The V and J ends lost 1 base and 4 bases respectively, with 7 bases between them. The CDR3 length is 13 residues. Germline V lookup: CDR1 KGHSH, CDR2 LQKENI. The CDR3: CASSPHGITEAFF. The CDR3 DNA reads TGTGCCAGCTCACCACATGGGATCACTGAAGCTTTCTTT.

V is TRBV5-4 and J is TRBJ2-5; D uncertain. Germline loops: CDR1 SGHNT, CDR2 YYREEE (reference sequence). The CDR3 has 14 amino acids. V was pared by 4 bases and J by 2 bases, with 12 bases between. The CDR3 sequence is CASSPTGRQETQYF. The CDR3 DNA reads TGTGCCAGCAGCCCTACCGGACGGCAAGAGACCCAGTACTTC.

V usage is TRBV5-1 and J usage is TRBJ2-2; 9 bases match TRBD2. The V segment lost 2 bases and the J segment 5 bases; nucleotides outside the gene matches: 4. This CDR3 comprises 15 residues. Germline values: CDR1 SGHRS, CDR2 YFSETQ. The CDR3 bases are TGCGCCAGCAGCTTTGAGACTAGCGGAACCGGGGAGCTGTTTTTT. Its translation: CASSFETSGTGELFF.

Remarks on this clonotype: A much larger clonotype is one base distant, so this may be a read error. Since the CDR3 does not end with the conserved phenylalanine or tryptophan, this likely comes from a read error. The V call is TRBV5-6, the J call TRBJ1-3; D remains ambiguous. The CDR3 totals 16 residues. Germline loops: CDR1 SGHDT, CDR2 YYEEEE. V was cut by 4 bases and J by 0 bases, with 14 bases left in between. CDR3 region: CASSREIWSSGNTIYS. CDR3 DNA: TGTGCCAGCAGCAGGGAGATTTGGAGCTCTGGAAACACCATATATTCT.

This clonotype has at least ten counts. The J gene is TRBJ2-1, the V gene TRBV3-1; D gene ambiguous. The length of the CDR3 is 14 residues. V was trimmed by 3 bases and J by 4 bases, leaving 10 bases between them. Germline V gene sequence: CDR1 LGHDT, CDR2 YNNKEL (reference sequence). The CDR3 region has the DNA TGTGCCAGCAGCCACGTAGGCCAGTACAATGAGCAGTTCTTC. It is translated as CASSHVGQYNEQFF.

This clonotype has at least ten counts. The CDR3 bases are TGTGCCGGGTACGTGAACACTGAAGCTTTCTTT. This translates into CAGYVNTEAFF. The chain couples TRBV30 to TRBJ1-1; D unresolved. The V gene's germline CDR1 is GTSNPN and CDR2 SVGIG (reference sequence). V lost 8 bases and J lost 0, with 7 bases in between. The CDR3 is 11 amino acids.

This clonotype was counted many times. The chain recombines TRBV6-1 with TRBJ2-1; no clear D gene. Germline loops: CDR1 MNHNS, CDR2 SASEGT. The CDR3 runs to 13 residues. Trimming stripped 7 bases from V and 7 bases from J, with 14 bases between. The CDR3, as DNA: TGTGCCAGCATGTGGTACGGCCGGAATGAGCAGTTCTTC. Translation gives CASMWYGRNEQFF.

This clonotype appeared many times. The rearrangement joins TRBV7-3 to TRBJ1-1; D is possibly TRBD1 (6 bases). The CDR3 sequence is 16 residues long. CDR1 SGHTA and CDR2 FQGTGA come from the germline V gene. Trimming took off 4 bases at V and 2 bases at J, with 17 bases between the two ends. The CDR3 region has the DNA TGTGCCAGCAGCTCTTCTCCCAGGGGTGGAAACACTGAAGCTTTCTTT. Translated: CASSSSPRGGNTEAFF.

This clonotype was seen at least ten times. The chain employs TRBV18 and TRBJ2-3, with D unclear. The CDR3 has 15 amino acids. Trimming stripped 6 bases from V and 0 bases from J, with 13 bases between. The germline CDR1 and CDR2 sequences are KGHSH and LQKENI. The CDR3: CASSLNQASTDTQYF. The CDR3, as DNA: TGTGCCAGCTCCTTAAACCAAGCTAGCACAGATACGCAGTATTTT.

The table lists this clonotype with many counts. The chain combines TRBV20-1 with TRBJ2-2; 10 bases align to TRBD1. V was pared by 3 bases and J by 7 bases, with 14 bases of the junction left unmatched. Germline CDR1 and CDR2: DFQATT and SNEGSKA (reference sequence). There are 17 residues in the CDR3. CDR3 protein: CSARARPGTGAGGELFF. For the CDR3, the DNA is TGCAGTGCTAGGGCCCGACCGGGGACAGGGGCAGGCGGGGAGCTGTTTTTT.

This clonotype was detected many times. V usage is TRBV20-1 and J usage is TRBJ2-2, with 7 bases identical to TRBD2. The CDR3 is 16 amino acids. The ends lost 1 base at V and 5 bases at J; junction bases unmatched: 10. Germline V gene lookup returns CDR1 DFQATT and CDR2 SNEGSKA (reference sequence). Written as DNA, the CDR3 is TGCAGTGCTAGAGCGGAGGGCGGGGGTGGTACCGGGGAGCTGTTTTTT. This gives the protein CSARAEGGGGTGELFF.

In its sample, this clonotype was seen many times. The rearrangement joins TRBV28 to TRBJ2-1, with D maybe TRBD1 (7 bases). The germline V gene encodes CDR1 MDHEN and CDR2 SYDVKM. Trimming removed 11 bases at V and 6 bases at J, with 14 bases between. The CDR3 extends over 12 amino acids. The CDR3 DNA reads TGTGCCTGCCAGGGGGGTTTCAATGAGCAGTTCTTC. It specifies CACQGGFNEQFF. The whole variable domain, remainder taken from reference TRBV28 and TRBJ2-1, is DVKVTQSSRYLVKRTGEKVFLECVQDMDHENMFWYRQDPGLGLRLIYFSYDVKMKEKGDIPEGYSVSREKKERFSLILESASTNQTSMYLCACQGGFNEQFFGPGTRLTVL.

A word on this clonotype: This may stem from a read error, because a much larger clone lies one nucleotide away. V and J are TRBV6-1 and TRBJ2-4, with 8 bases aligning to TRBD2. Per the germline V gene, CDR1 is MNHNS and CDR2 is SASEGT. CDR3 size: 13 residues. The CDR3 spells CARSASGGRIQYF. CDR3 bases: TGTGCCAGAAGTGCAAGCGGGGGTCGCATTCAGTACTTC.

This chain links TRBV30 with TRBJ1-1; D not resolved. The V gene's germline CDR1 is GTSNPN and CDR2 SVGIG (reference sequence). V lost 6 bases and J 1 base, leaving 12 bases between the germline ends. This CDR3 is built from 13 residues. This chain's CDR3 is CACKIYRNTEAFF. CDR3 coding DNA: TGTGCCTGTAAGATCTACAGGAACACTGAAGCTTTCTTT.

The rearrangement uses TRBV12-3 or TRBV12-4 and TRBJ2-7; possibly TRBD2 for D (6 bases). V lost 8 bases and J lost 5, with 19 bases in between. The CDR3 sequence is 14 residues long. The CDR3 DNA is TGTGCCAGCGTCCGGGGGACGGGGGATGACGAGCAGTACTTC. The encoded protein is CASVRGTGDDEQYF.

This clonotype occurred many times. The V gene is TRBV27, the J gene TRBJ1-1; 8 bases align to TRBD1. The CDR3 loop spans 13 amino acids. CDR1 is MNHEY, CDR2 SMNVEV, per germline (reference sequence). The V gene end was trimmed by 6 bases and the J gene end by 4 bases; junction bases not matched to a gene: 4. Written as DNA, the CDR3 is TGTGCCAGCAGATTCAGGGGGCCCACTGAAGCTTTCTTT. Its protein is CASRFRGPTEAFF.

Concerning this clonotype: A read error likely explains this, since a far larger clone differs by one base. The chain is built from TRBV6-9 and TRBJ2-7; 14 bases are shared with TRBD2. Germline CDR1 is MNHGY and CDR2 is SVAAGI. The CDR3 length is 15 residues. CDR3 protein: CASIPGLAGAYDQYF. CDR3 sequence (DNA): TGTGCCAGCATTCCGGGACTAGCGGGAGCCTACGATCAGTACTTC.

This chain connects TRBV6-1 to TRBJ2-2; D ambiguous. Germline assignment: CDR1 MNHNS and CDR2 SASEGT. The CDR3 extends over 15 amino acids. Trimming removed 8 bases at V and 1 base at J, with 14 bases between. The CDR3: CASRKEHLNTGELFF. The CDR3, as DNA: TGTGCCAGCCGCAAGGAACATTTGAACACCGGGGAGCTGTTTTTT.

This clonotype was recorded once. The chain combines TRBV24-1 with TRBJ2-1; D ambiguous. V was clipped by 0 bases and J by 6 bases, with 14 bases between them. CDR3 length: 16 amino acids. Germline CDR1 reads KGHDR; CDR2 reads SFDVKD. Here the CDR3 DNA reads TGTGCCACCAGTGATTTGGTGGCTAGAGACCGCAATGAGCAGTTCTTC. This gives the protein CATSDLVARDRNEQFF.

The chain is built from TRBV10-3 and TRBJ2-7; D remains unclear. The CDR3 is 15 amino acids. The ends were cut back, 6 bases at V and 2 bases at J, with 17 bases in the middle. Germline CDR1 and CDR2: ENHRY and SYGVKD. As DNA, the CDR3 is TGTGCCATCAGCCCGGACCCTCCCGGGCCCTACGAGCAGTACTTC. Its translation: CAISPDPPGPYEQYF.

This clonotype occurred many times. The V gene is TRBV5-1, the J gene TRBJ1-4; D is uncertain. Looked up from germline, CDR1 is SGHRS and CDR2 is YFSETQ. The CDR3 extends over 14 amino acids. V shed 2 bases and J shed 2 bases, with 7 bases lying between them. The CDR3 loop reads CASSFSGTNEKLFF. The CDR3 coding sequence is TGCGCCAGCAGCTTCTCGGGTACTAATGAAAAACTGTTTTTT.

The chain carries TRBV11-3 and TRBJ2-7; D is possibly TRBD1 (5 bases). Trimming shortened V by 7 bases and J by 4 bases, and 11 bases separated the two germline ends. Germline lookup yields CDR1 SGHNT and CDR2 YENEEA. The CDR3 has 12 amino acids. The DNA for the CDR3 is TGTGCCAGCACCCAGGGCAGTTACGAGCAGTACTTC. Translating gives CASTQGSYEQYF.

This clonotype came up a few times. A much larger clone differs by one base, so this may be a read error. The CDR3 here is CASIGRNTGELFF. For the CDR3, the DNA is TGTGCCAGCATTGGCAGAAACACCGGGGAGCTGTTTTTT. The chain carries TRBV9 and TRBJ2-2; D not certain. The V and J ends lost 6 bases and 2 bases respectively, with 8 bases between them. The CDR3 is 13 amino acids. Germline V gene sequence: CDR1 SGDLS, CDR2 YYNGEE.

The rearrangement links TRBV12-5 to TRBJ2-1; D is uncertain. Germline values: CDR1 LGHNT, CDR2 FRNRAP. V dropped 6 bases and J dropped 5 bases, with 14 bases sitting between them. This CDR3 has 14 amino acids. The CDR3, as DNA: TGTGCTAGTGGACCAGATACGTGGAACAATGAGCAGTTCTTC. The encoded protein is CASGPDTWNNEQFF.